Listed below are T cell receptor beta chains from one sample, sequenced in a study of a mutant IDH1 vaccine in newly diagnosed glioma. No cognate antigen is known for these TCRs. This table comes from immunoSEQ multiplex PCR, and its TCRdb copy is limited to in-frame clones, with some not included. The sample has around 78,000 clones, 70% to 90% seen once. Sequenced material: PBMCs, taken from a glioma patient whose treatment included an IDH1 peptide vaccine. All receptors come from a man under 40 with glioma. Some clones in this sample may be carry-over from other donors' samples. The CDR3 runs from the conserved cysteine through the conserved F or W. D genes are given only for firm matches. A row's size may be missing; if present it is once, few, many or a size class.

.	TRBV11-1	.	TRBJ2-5	CASSGQETQYF	TGTGCCAGCAGCGGCCAAGAGACCCAGTACTTC
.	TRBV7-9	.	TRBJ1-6	CASSPLGARNSPLHF	TGTGCCAGCAGCCCCCTTGGGGCCAGAAATTCACCCCTCCACTTT
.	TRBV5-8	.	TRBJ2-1	CASSLYPYNEQFF	TGTGCCAGCAGCTTGTATCCGTACAATGAGCAGTTCTTC
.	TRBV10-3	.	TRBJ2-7	CATIGSSSYEQYF	TGTGCCACCATTGGCAGTTCCTCCTACGAGCAGTACTTC
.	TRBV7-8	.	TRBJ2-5	CASSPQPTVETQYF	TGTGCCAGCAGCCCCCAACCCACTGTGGAGACCCAGTACTTC
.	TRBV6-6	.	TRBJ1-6	CASSGANSPLHF	TGTGCCAGCTCCGGGGCTAATTCACCCCTCCACTTT
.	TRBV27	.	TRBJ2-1	CASGPAASYNEQFF	TGTGCCAGCGGACCGGCAGCCTCCTACAATGAGCAGTTCTTC
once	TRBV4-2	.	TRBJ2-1	CASSQVRDGHEQFF	TGTGCCAGCAGCCAAGTTCGGGACGGCCATGAGCAGTTCTTC
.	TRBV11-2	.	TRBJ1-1	CASSLEVWGGMAEAFF	TGTGCCAGCAGCTTAGAGGTGTGGGGTGGGATGGCTGAAGCTTTCTTT
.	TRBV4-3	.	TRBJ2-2	CASSQTFSRKGELFF	TGCGCCAGCAGCCAGACTTTTTCTAGGAAAGGGGAGCTGTTTTTT
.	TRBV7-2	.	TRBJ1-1	CASSFTETNTEAFF	TGTGCCAGCAGCTTTACAGAGACCAACACTGAAGCTTTCTTT
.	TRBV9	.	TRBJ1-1	CASSVEAVSEAFF	TGTGCCAGCAGCGTAGAGGCGGTTAGTGAAGCTTTCTTT
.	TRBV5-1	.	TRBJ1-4	CASSFDPQGSNEKLFF	TGCGCCAGCAGCTTCGATCCACAGGGCTCGAATGAAAAACTGTTTTTT
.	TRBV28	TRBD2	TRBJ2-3	CASSLLDGGAFSTDTQYF	TGTGCCAGCAGTTTATTGGACGGGGGGGCGTTTAGCACAGATACGCAGTATTTT
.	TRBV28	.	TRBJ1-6	CASRPWGKDSPLHF	TGTGCCAGCAGACCCTGGGGGAAAGATTCACCCCTCCACTTT
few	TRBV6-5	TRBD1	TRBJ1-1	CASGRGRDTEAFF	TGTGCCAGCGGCAGGGGGCGGGACACTGAAGCTTTCTTT
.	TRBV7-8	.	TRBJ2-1	CASSPERASNEQFF	TGTGCCAGCAGCCCAGAGCGGGCTTCTAATGAGCAGTTCTTC
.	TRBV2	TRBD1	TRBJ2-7	CASSVEDRVMYEQYF	TGTGCCAGCAGTGTAGAGGACAGGGTCATGTACGAGCAGTACTTC
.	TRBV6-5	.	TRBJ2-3	CASSYDWSTDTQYF	TGTGCCAGCAGTTACGACTGGAGCACAGATACGCAGTATTTT
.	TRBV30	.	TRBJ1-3	CAWDEVSGNTIYF	TGTGCCTGGGATGAGGTGTCTGGAAACACCATATATTTT
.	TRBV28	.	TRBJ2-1	CASSPFVNSYNEQFF	TGTGCCAGCAGCCCCTTCGTAAACTCCTACAATGAGCAGTTCTTC